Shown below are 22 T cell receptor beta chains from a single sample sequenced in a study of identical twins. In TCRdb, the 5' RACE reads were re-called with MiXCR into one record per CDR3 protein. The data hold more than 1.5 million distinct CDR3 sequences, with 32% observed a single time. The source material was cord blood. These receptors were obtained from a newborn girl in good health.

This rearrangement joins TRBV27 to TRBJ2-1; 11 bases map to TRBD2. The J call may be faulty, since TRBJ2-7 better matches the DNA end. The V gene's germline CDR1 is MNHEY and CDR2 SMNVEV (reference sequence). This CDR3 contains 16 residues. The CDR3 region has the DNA TGTGCCAGTTCAGGGTCGACTAGCGGGGCCTACAATGAGCAGTACTTC. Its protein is CASSGSTSGAYNEQYF.

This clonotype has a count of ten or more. The CDR3 DNA follows: TGTGCCAGCAGCTTAGGGCTAGGAGAGACCCAGTACTTC. It translates to CASSLGLGETQYF. The chain joins TRBV18 to TRBJ2-5; D unclear. This CDR3 has 13 amino acids. Germline V lookup: CDR1 KGHSH, CDR2 LQKENI. V lost 8 bases and J lost 4, with 14 bases in between.

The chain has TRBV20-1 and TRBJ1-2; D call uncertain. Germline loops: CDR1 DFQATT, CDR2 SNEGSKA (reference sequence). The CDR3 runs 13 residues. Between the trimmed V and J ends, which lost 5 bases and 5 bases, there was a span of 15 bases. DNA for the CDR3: TGCAGTGCTCCTGAGAGAGGGTCATATGGCTACACCTTC. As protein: CSAPERGSYGYTF.

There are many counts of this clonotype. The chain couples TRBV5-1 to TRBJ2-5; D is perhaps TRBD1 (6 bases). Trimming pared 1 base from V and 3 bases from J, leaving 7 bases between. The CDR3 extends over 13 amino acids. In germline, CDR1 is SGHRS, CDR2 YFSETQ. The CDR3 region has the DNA TGCGCCAGCAGCTTGCGACAGGAAGAGACCCAGTACTTC. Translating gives CASSLRQEETQYF.

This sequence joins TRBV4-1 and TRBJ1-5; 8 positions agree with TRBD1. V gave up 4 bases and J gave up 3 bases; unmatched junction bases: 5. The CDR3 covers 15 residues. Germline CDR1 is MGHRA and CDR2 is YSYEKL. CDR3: CASSRTGSPNQPQHF. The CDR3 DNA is TGCGCCAGCAGCCGGACAGGGAGCCCCAATCAGCCCCAGCATTTT.

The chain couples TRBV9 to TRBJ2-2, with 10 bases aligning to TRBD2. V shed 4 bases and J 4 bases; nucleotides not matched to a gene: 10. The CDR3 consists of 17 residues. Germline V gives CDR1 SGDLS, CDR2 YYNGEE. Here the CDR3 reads CASSLRLSGGATGELFF. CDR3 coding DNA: TGTGCCAGCAGCTTACGACTGAGCGGGGGGGCCACCGGGGAGCTGTTTTTT.

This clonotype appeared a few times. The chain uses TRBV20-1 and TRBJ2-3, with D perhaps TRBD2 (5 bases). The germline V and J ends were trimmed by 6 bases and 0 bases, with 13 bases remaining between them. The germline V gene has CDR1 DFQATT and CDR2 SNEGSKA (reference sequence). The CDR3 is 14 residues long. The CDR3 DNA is TGCAGTGCCGTGAGAGGGCTTAGCACAGATACGCAGTATTTT. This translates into CSAVRGLSTDTQYF.

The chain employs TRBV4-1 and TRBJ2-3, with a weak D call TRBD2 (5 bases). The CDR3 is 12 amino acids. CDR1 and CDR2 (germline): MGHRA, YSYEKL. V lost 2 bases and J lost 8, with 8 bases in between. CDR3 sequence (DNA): TGCGCCAGCAGCCAAATTGGGAGTACGCAGTATTTT. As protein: CASSQIGSTQYF.

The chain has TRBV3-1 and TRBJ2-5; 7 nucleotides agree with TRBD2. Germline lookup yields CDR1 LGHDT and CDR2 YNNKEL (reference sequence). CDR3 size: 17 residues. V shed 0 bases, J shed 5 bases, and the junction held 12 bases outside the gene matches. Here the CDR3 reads CASSQDWTTSARETQYF. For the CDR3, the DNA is TGTGCCAGCAGCCAAGATTGGACCACTAGCGCCAGGGAGACCCAGTACTTC.

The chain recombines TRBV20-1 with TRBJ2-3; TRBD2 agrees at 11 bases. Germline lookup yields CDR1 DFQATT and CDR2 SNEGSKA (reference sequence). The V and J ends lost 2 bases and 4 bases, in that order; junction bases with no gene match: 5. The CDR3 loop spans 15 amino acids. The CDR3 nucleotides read TGCAGTGCTAGACCGACTAGCGGGAACCCAGATACGCAGTATTTT. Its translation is CSARPTSGNPDTQYF.

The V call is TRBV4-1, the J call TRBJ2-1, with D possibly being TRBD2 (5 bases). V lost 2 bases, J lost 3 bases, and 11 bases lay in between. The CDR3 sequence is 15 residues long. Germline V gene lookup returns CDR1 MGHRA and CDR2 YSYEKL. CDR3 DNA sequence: TGCGCCAGCAGCCAACTACTAGGACTCTACAATGAGCAGTTCTTC. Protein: CASSQLLGLYNEQFF.

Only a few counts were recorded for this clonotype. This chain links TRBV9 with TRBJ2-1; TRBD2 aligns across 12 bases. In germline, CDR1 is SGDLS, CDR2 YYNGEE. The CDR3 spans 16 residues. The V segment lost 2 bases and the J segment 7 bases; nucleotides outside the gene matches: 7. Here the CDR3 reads CASSVGLAGSGNEQFF. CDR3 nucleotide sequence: TGTGCCAGCAGCGTTGGACTAGCGGGGTCGGGGAATGAGCAGTTCTTC.

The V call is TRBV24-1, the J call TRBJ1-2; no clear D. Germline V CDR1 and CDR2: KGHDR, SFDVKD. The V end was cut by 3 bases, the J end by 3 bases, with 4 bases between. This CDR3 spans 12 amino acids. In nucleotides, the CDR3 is TGTGCCACCAGTGATGGACACTATGGCTACACCTTC. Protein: CATSDGHYGYTF.

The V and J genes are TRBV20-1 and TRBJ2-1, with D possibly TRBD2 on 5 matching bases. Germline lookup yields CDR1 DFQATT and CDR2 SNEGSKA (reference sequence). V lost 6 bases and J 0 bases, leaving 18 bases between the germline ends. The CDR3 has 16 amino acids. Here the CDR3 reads CSAVKRRPSSYNEQFF. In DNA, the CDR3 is TGCAGTGCAGTCAAGCGGAGACCGAGCTCCTACAATGAGCAGTTCTTC.

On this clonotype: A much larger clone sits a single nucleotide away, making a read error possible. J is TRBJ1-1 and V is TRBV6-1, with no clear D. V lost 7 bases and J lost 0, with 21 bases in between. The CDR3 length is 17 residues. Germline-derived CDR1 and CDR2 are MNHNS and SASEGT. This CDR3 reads CASKFRGRSLLNTEAFF. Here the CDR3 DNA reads TGTGCCAGCAAATTCCGAGGACGGAGCCTATTGAACACTGAAGCTTTCTTT.

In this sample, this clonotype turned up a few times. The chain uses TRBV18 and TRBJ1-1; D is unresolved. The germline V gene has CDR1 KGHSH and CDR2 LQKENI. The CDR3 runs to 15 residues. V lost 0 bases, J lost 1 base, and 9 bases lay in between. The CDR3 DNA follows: TGTGCCAGCTCACCACCGGGGAAGGGGAACACTGAAGCTTTCTTT. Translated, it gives CASSPPGKGNTEAFF. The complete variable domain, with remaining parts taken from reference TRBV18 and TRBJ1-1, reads NAGVMQNPRHLVRRRGQEARLRCSPMKGHSHVYWYRQLPEEGLKFMVYLQKENIIDESGMPKERFSAEFPKEGPSILRIQQVVRGDSAAYFCASSPPGKGNTEAFFGQGTRLTVV.

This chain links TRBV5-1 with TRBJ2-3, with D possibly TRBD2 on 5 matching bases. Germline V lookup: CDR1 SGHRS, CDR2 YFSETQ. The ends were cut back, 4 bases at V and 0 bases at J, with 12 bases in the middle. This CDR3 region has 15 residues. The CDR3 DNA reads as TGCGCCAGCAGCCCCGGGGATCCCAGCACAGATACGCAGTATTTT. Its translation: CASSPGDPSTDTQYF. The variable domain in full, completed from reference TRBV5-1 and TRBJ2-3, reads KAGVTQTPRYLIKTRGQQVTLSCSPISGHRSVSWYQQTPGQGLQFLFEYFSETQRNKGNFPGRFSGRQFSNSRSEMNVSTLELGDSALYLCASSPGDPSTDTQYFGPGTRLTVL.

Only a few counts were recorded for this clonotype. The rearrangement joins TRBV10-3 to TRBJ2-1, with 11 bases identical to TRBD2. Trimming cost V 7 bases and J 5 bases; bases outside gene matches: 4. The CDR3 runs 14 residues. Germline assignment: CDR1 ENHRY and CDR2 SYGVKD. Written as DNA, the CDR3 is TGTGCCATCACCGAGACTAGCGGGAACAATGAGCAGTTCTTC. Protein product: CAITETSGNNEQFF.

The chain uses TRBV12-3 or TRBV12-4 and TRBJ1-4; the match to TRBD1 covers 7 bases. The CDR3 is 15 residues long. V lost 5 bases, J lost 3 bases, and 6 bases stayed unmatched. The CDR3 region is CASSPPTGPNEKLFF. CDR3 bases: TGTGCCAGCAGTCCGCCGACAGGGCCTAATGAAAAACTGTTTTTT.

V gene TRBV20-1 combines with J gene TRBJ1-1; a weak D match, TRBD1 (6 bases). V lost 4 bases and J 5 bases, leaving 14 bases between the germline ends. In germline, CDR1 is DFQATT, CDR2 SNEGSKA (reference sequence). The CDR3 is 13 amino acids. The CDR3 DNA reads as TGCAGTGCTACACAGGGCGGCGGGACTGAAGCTTTCTTT. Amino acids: CSATQGGGTEAFF.

The CDR3 is CASTPAGGVLFKDEQYF. The CDR3 DNA reads as TGTGCCAGCACCCCAGCGGGAGGGGTCCTATTTAAGGATGAGCAGTACTTC. This chain uses TRBV28 with TRBJ2-7, with 10 bases lining up with TRBD2. From germline, CDR1 is MDHEN and CDR2 SYDVKM. V shed 7 bases and J 7 bases; nucleotides not matched to a gene: 19. The CDR3 covers 17 residues.

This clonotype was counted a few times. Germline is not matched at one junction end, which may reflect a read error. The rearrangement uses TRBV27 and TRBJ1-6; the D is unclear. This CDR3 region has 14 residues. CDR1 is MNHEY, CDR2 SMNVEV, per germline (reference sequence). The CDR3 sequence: CASSLSYPPSPLHF. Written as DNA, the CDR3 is TGTGCCAGCAGTCTATCATACCCCCCTTCACCCCTCCACTTT.